The source of this TCR beta chain is a study of cytomegalovirus exposure and HLA in healthy donors. The overall study: Researchers previously reported finding 117 million unique TCR beta sequences from about 170 million T cells.

To note about this clone: Antigen unknown.

CDR1 and CDR2 from the germline V gene are LNHDA and SQIVND (reference sequence). The trim removed 3 bases at V and 4 bases at J, leaving 4 bases unmatched. The CDR3 totals 14 residues. Study results and caveats: Among TCR beta chains, those listed as cytomegalovirus-associated numbered over 150. Reported performance of the classifier showed diagnosis of cytomegalovirus status with high specificity and sensitivity. Later analysis demonstrated an association between a missense DCLRE1C variant and TCR beta V- and J-gene trimming.

Vbeta (60) and Jbeta (13) primers were used in the PCR. Data came from immunoSEQ multiplex PCR; TCRdb stores just in-frame clones and leaves some out. The data hold 150,000 to 180,000 clones, with roughly 80% observed a single time. The source material was PBMCs. V usage is TRBV19 and J usage is TRBJ2-3; TRBD1 matches 7 bases. The TCR sequence derives from a woman in her thirties or forties in good health and CMV-seronegative. CDR3 nucleotides: TGTGCCAGTAGTATCCGACAGGGATCAGATACGCAGTATTTT. Protein sequence: CASSIRQGSDTQYF.